Presented here are 16 T cell receptor beta chains from one specimen sequenced in a study of human T cells and chemical hapten exposure. Time point reported: patch test 2, 6 weeks after DPC sensitization. Treatment specified: therapeutic diphenylcyclopropenone sensitization with weekly scalp DPC. TCRdb processed the RACE reads anew with MiXCR; each CDR3 protein has one entry. The data contain some 57,000 distinct CDR3 sequences, 8.5% to 10% of them singletons. The source was whole blood, collected in connection with sensitization to the hapten diphenylcyclopropenone (DPC). The receptors were gathered from a woman in her fifties or sixties with alopecia areata. Some clones in this sample may be carry-over from other donors' samples.

This clonotype came up a few times. The rearrangement uses TRBV28 and TRBJ2-2; 7 positions agree with TRBD1. Germline values: CDR1 MDHEN, CDR2 SYDVKM. This CDR3 is built from 17 residues. V lost 5 bases to trimming and J lost 5 bases; unmatched junction nucleotides: 14. CDR3 DNA sequence: TGTGCCAGCAGTCTGACTACAGGGGTCGCGTATACCGGGGAGCTGTTTTTT. Translating it yields CASSLTTGVAYTGELFF.

The chain joins TRBV20-1 to TRBJ2-5, with D perhaps TRBD1 (5 bases). CDR3 length: 14 amino acids. V was pared by 6 bases and J by 5 bases, with 19 bases between. The germline V gene encodes CDR1 DFQATT and CDR2 SNEGSKA (reference sequence). The CDR3 loop is CSARVIRLRETQYF. The CDR3, as DNA: TGCAGTGCCAGGGTGATAAGGTTACGGGAGACCCAGTACTTC.

In this sample, this clonotype turned up once. The chain uses TRBV7-2 and TRBJ2-3; TRBD2 agrees at 9 bases. With 5 bases clipped from V and 4 bases from J, the junction kept 7 bases outside the gene matches. Germline assignment: CDR1 SGHTA and CDR2 FQGNSA. This CDR3 spans 15 amino acids. Here the CDR3 DNA reads TGTGCCAGCAGCGTTAGGGCGGGGGGGCCAGATACGCAGTATTTT. Translation: CASSVRAGGPDTQYF.

This clonotype has a handful of counts. The J gene is TRBJ1-1, the V gene TRBV7-9, with D possibly being TRBD1 (6 bases). The CDR3 runs 15 residues. V lost 9 bases and J 1 base, leaving 18 bases between the germline ends. CDR1 and CDR2 from the germline V gene are SEHNR and FQNEAQ (reference sequence). The CDR3 reads CASMPTGTKNTEAFF. CDR3 nucleotides: TGTGCCAGTATGCCCACCGGGACAAAGAACACTGAAGCTTTCTTT.

There are a few counts of this clonotype. The J gene is TRBJ2-7, the V gene TRBV5-5, with 8 bases lining up with TRBD1. With 4 bases clipped from V and 5 bases from J, the junction kept 8 bases outside the gene matches. Germline assignment: CDR1 SGHKS and CDR2 YYEKEE (reference sequence). The CDR3 has 14 amino acids. For the CDR3, the DNA is TGTGCCAGCAGCACCCCAGGGGGCAAAGACGAGCAGTACTTC. Translated: CASSTPGGKDEQYF.

The chain couples TRBV3-1 to TRBJ2-2; no firm D call. Germline V lookup: CDR1 LGHDT, CDR2 YNNKEL (reference sequence). CDR3 length: 15 amino acids. Trimming took 6 bases from V and 0 from J, leaving 11 bases between them. The CDR3 sequence is CASRKDPANTGELFF. CDR3 nucleotides: TGTGCCAGCAGAAAGGATCCCGCGAACACCGGGGAGCTGTTTTTT.

In this sample, this clonotype turned up a few times. The chain carries TRBV28 and TRBJ1-5; possible D gene TRBD1, 6 bases. CDR1 and CDR2 from the germline V gene are MDHEN and SYDVKM. Trimming took off 5 bases at V and 6 bases at J, with 14 bases between the two ends. The CDR3 has 14 residues. Written as DNA, the CDR3 is TGTGCCAGCAGTGATGGTGGGGGCGGTCAGCCCCAGCATTTT. The encoded protein is CASSDGGGGQPQHF.

Ten or more counts support this clonotype. This sequence joins TRBV5-5 and TRBJ1-1; D is possibly TRBD1 (5 bases). CDR3 length: 13 residues. Trimming removed 1 base from V and 5 bases from J, with 9 bases in between. Germline CDR1 and CDR2: SGHKS and YYEKEE (reference sequence). The CDR3 coding sequence is TGTGCCAGCAGCTTGCCCGACAGTACTGAAGCTTTCTTT. It codes for CASSLPDSTEAFF.

This clonotype was picked up many times. The V and J genes are TRBV7-2 and TRBJ2-3; TRBD2 matches 7 bases. Germline trimming cut 2 bases from V and 1 base from J; bases unmatched to any gene: 9. CDR3 size: 17 residues. The V gene's germline CDR1 is SGHTA and CDR2 FQGNSA. The CDR3 nucleotides read TGTGCCAGCAGCTTAACCCGGGGAGGGATGGGCACAGATACGCAGTATTTT. Its protein is CASSLTRGGMGTDTQYF. Full variable domain (remainder filled in from reference TRBV7-2 and TRBJ2-3): GAGVSQSPSNKVTEKGKDVELRCDPISGHTALYWYRQSLGQGLEFLIYFQGNSAPDKSGLPSDRFSAERTGGSVSTLTIQRTQQEDSAVYLCASSLTRGGMGTDTQYFGPGTRLTVL.

J is TRBJ2-1 and V is TRBV11-2; the match to TRBD1 covers 7 bases. V trimming: 3 bases; J trimming: 4 bases; junction bases outside the gene matches: 18. This CDR3 region has 19 residues. Germline values: CDR1 SGHAT, CDR2 FQNNGV. CDR3 DNA sequence: TGTGCCAGCAGCTTCGCCCACAGGGGCACCAGGACTGTGTACAATGAGCAGTTCTTC. It is translated as CASSFAHRGTRTVYNEQFF.

V gene TRBV11-2 combines with J gene TRBJ2-5; no clear D gene. Trimming pared 2 bases from V and 6 bases from J, leaving 16 bases between. This CDR3 has 15 residues. Per germline, CDR1 SGHAT and CDR2 FQNNGV. CDR3 loop: CASSLSQDLAKTQYF. CDR3 coding DNA: TGTGCCAGCAGCTTAAGCCAGGATCTGGCGAAGACCCAGTACTTC.

This clonotype was seen many times. The CDR3 region has the DNA TGCGCCAGCAGCCAAGATCGAGGGGGAGCCTTTCGTGGGAACATTCAGTACTTC. It translates to CASSQDRGGAFRGNIQYF. The V and J genes are TRBV4-1 and TRBJ2-4; the D gene is possibly TRBD1 (6 bases). CDR1 MGHRA and CDR2 YSYEKL come from the germline V gene. The CDR3 extends over 18 amino acids. Between the trimmed V and J ends, which lost 0 bases and 7 bases, there was a span of 22 bases.

This clonotype was seen only a few times. This sequence joins TRBV4-3 and TRBJ2-5, with TRBD1 identical over 8 bases. The CDR3 is 14 residues long. After removal of 4 bases from V and 3 bases from J, the junction contained 4 bases not matched to a gene. Germline assignment: CDR1 LGHNA and CDR2 YSLEER. The CDR3 sequence is CASSRGQGEETQYF. The CDR3 nucleotides are TGCGCCAGCAGCCGAGGACAGGGAGAAGAGACCCAGTACTTC.

To note about this clonotype: An end of the junction does not agree with germline; a read error may underlie this. V is TRBV28 and J is TRBJ2-7; D call uncertain. Germline V gene lookup returns CDR1 MDHEN and CDR2 SYDVKM. This CDR3 has 11 amino acids. The CDR3: CASSFRGGRDF. The CDR3, as DNA: TGTGCCAGCAGTTTCCGCGGCGGTCGAGACTTC.

This clonotype is labeled medium-sized. V usage is TRBV29-1 and J usage is TRBJ2-5; D gene unclear. Trimming left V 3 bases short and J 2 bases short, with 4 bases between. Germline CDR1 SQVTM, CDR2 ANQGSEA. The CDR3 extends over 11 amino acids. This CDR3 is CSVDKQETQYF. CDR3 DNA: TGCAGCGTTGACAAGCAAGAGACCCAGTACTTC.

The table lists this clonotype with many counts. The chain recombines TRBV18 with TRBJ1-1, with D possibly being TRBD1 (5 bases). CDR3 length: 14 residues. V was cut by 3 bases and J by 5 bases, with 13 bases left in between. Germline loops: CDR1 KGHSH, CDR2 LQKENI. CDR3 loop: CASSPPGPGTEAFF. CDR3 DNA sequence: TGTGCCAGCTCACCCCCGGGACCCGGGACTGAAGCTTTCTTT.